This T cell receptor beta chain appears in the sequencing data of a study of cytomegalovirus exposure and HLA in healthy donors. Overall study: The same platform used for the 500 to 850 first-cohort repertoires was also used for the 120 validation repertoires, as a later analysis reported.

The study, taken as a whole, reports: It was found in a later analysis that first-cohort TCR clusters tended to co-occur in the 120 validation repertoires. In vitro data verified a few CMV-associated chains as specific for CMV antigens. Generally TCR sequences proved uncommon, though certain public TCRs appeared in numerous donors.

Here immunoSEQ multiplex PCR was the method, and the copy in TCRdb shows in-frame clones only, minus some. Of roughly 190,000 clones listed, about nine tenths are singletons. With respect to this clone: The antigen is unknown.

The specimen sequenced was PBMCs. This receptor was taken from a man younger than 45 in good health and CMV-seropositive.

CDR3: CASSQDKAAAGGREQYF. The DNA of the CDR3 is TGCGCCAGCAGCCAAGATAAGGCAGCGGCGGGGGGGCGCGAGCAGTACTTC. The chain employs TRBV4-1 and TRBJ2-7, with 9 bases aligning to TRBD2. J lost 6 bases, V lost 0 bases, and 12 bases had no gene match. The germline CDR1 and CDR2 sequences are MGHRA and YSYEKL. The CDR3 is made up of 17 amino acids.